Listed here are 5 T cell receptor beta chains from one sample, sequenced in a study of blood T cell repertoires in COVID-19. The assay was immunoSEQ multiplex PCR, and TCRdb's table has in-frame clones only and misses some. The table has about 150,000 clones, 80% to 90% seen once; the top ten hold more than 14%. The material sequenced was peripheral blood. The receptors shown here come from a woman between 40 and 50 years old with acute or convalescent COVID-19.

The rearrangement links TRBV7-8 to TRBJ1-2; tentative D call: TRBD1 (5 bases). The V gene lost 0 bases and the J gene lost 0 bases, with 8 bases spanning the gap. CDR3 length: 15 amino acids. In germline, CDR1 is SGHVS, CDR2 FQNEAQ. CDR3 amino acids: CASSLAAGPNYGYTF. The CDR3 DNA reads TGTGCCAGCAGCTTAGCCGCAGGGCCTAACTATGGCTACACCTTC.

This chain links TRBV2 with TRBJ2-5, with a tentative D call TRBD2 (5 bases). The CDR3 length is 14 residues. V lost 6 bases, J lost 0 bases, and 11 bases lay in between. Germline loops: CDR1 SNHLY, CDR2 FYNNEI. The DNA for the CDR3 is TGTGCCAGCAGCCCCAGGACTGACCAAGAGACCCAGTACTTC. It is translated as CASSPRTDQETQYF.

The chain couples TRBV29-1 to TRBJ2-3, with 10 bases matching TRBD1. The CDR3 covers 13 residues. After removal of 7 bases from V and 7 bases from J, the junction contained 8 bases not matched to a gene. Germline V CDR1 and CDR2: SQVTM, ANQGSEA. This chain's CDR3 is CSGMTGGAYTQYF. CDR3 bases: TGCAGCGGAATGACAGGGGGCGCTTATACGCAGTATTTT.

The V call is TRBV5-6, the J call TRBJ1-6, with 9 positions matching TRBD1. This CDR3 has 15 amino acids. Germline V lookup: CDR1 SGHDT, CDR2 YYEEEE. Trimming cost V 5 bases and J 8 bases; bases outside gene matches: 8. DNA of the CDR3: TGTGCCAGCAGTCGACCGGGACAGGGTCATTCACCCCTCCACTTT. It translates to CASSRPGQGHSPLHF.

This chain connects TRBV10-3 to TRBJ2-3; 15 bases align to TRBD2. Germline V gene lookup returns CDR1 ENHRY and CDR2 SYGVKD. The junction had 2 bases not matched to a gene; V was cut back by 4 bases and J by 0 bases. This CDR3 comprises 17 residues. CDR3 loop: CAISVGTSGGSTDTQYF. Written as DNA, the CDR3 is TGTGCCATCAGTGTGGGGACTAGCGGGGGGAGCACAGATACGCAGTATTTT.